Below are 26 T cell receptor beta chains sequenced from a single sample in a study of radiotherapy plus CTLA-4 blockade in lung cancer. Assay used: immunoSEQ multiplex PCR; TCRdb lists only in-frame clones, some missing. Here the sample spans under 55,000 clones, 70% to 85% being singletons. The sequenced sample was peripheral blood, obtained from a patient treated with radiotherapy plus ipilimumab. The receptors shown here come from a human donor with non-small cell lung cancer who had a partial response to radiotherapy plus ipilimumab.

This clone has more than one count but fewer than ten. The chain joins TRBV19 to TRBJ2-1, with D maybe TRBD1 (6 bases). Germline-derived CDR1 and CDR2 are LNHDA and SQIVND (reference sequence). The CDR3 totals 13 residues. V lost 6 bases and J lost 7, with 13 bases in between. The CDR3 sequence: CASSQFQGNEQFF. The CDR3 DNA is TGTGCCAGTAGCCAGTTCCAGGGGAATGAGCAGTTCTTC.

CDR3 bases: TGTGCCAGCAGTTACTCGGGCCAGGGTATGAGCGAGACCCAGTACTTC. It codes for CASSYSGQGMSETQYF. The V and J genes are TRBV6-5 and TRBJ2-5, with D maybe TRBD1 (5 bases). Between the trimmed V and J ends, which lost 0 bases and 5 bases, there was a span of 16 bases. The CDR3 is made up of 16 amino acids. Germline V gene data show CDR1 as MNHEY and CDR2 as SVGAGI.

The chain joins TRBV6-6 to TRBJ2-2; D is undetermined. The CDR3 is 13 residues long. Germline assignment: CDR1 MNHNY and CDR2 SVGAGI (reference sequence). The V and J ends lost 4 bases and 6 bases respectively, with 9 bases between them. In nucleotides, the CDR3 is TGTGCCAGCAGTTCGTCCAGGCCCGGGGAGCTGTTTTTT. It translates to CASSSSRPGELFF.

This chain links TRBV13 with TRBJ2-7, with a weak D call TRBD2 (6 bases). Germline V gene lookup returns CDR1 PRHDT and CDR2 FYEKMQ (reference sequence). There are 14 residues in the CDR3. Trimming removed 0 bases at V and 2 bases at J, with 8 bases between. The CDR3 reads CASSLGRGAYEQYF. The CDR3 DNA sequence: TGTGCCAGCAGCTTAGGGCGGGGCGCCTACGAGCAGTACTTC.

V usage is TRBV18 and J usage is TRBJ1-2, with 9 positions matching TRBD1. The germline V gene has CDR1 KGHSH and CDR2 LQKENI. Trimming cost V 7 bases and J 6 bases; bases outside gene matches: 9. CDR3 length: 14 residues. The CDR3 protein is CASLPGTGFDGYTF. The CDR3 DNA is TGTGCCAGCTTACCCGGGACAGGGTTTGATGGCTACACCTTC.

CDR3 coding DNA: TGTGCCAGCAGCTCTCGACAGAACACTGAAGCTTTCTTT. Its protein is CASSSRQNTEAFF. The chain joins TRBV9 to TRBJ1-1; D remains ambiguous. V was clipped by 4 bases and J by 1 base, with 8 bases between them. The germline V gene encodes CDR1 SGDLS and CDR2 YYNGEE. The CDR3 is 13 amino acids.

The J gene is TRBJ1-6, the V gene TRBV5-1; 8 positions agree with TRBD1. The J segment lost 8 bases and the V segment lost 0 bases, leaving 4 bases of the junction unmatched. Looked up from germline, CDR1 is SGHRS and CDR2 is YFSETQ. The CDR3 has 15 amino acids. The CDR3 sequence: CASSLGRQGHSPLHF. In DNA form, the CDR3 reads TGCGCCAGCAGCTTGGGTCGACAGGGGCATTCACCCCTCCACTTT.

V usage is TRBV6-1 and J usage is TRBJ2-7, with D tentatively TRBD1 (6 bases). V lost 4 bases, J lost 3 bases, and 22 bases lay in between. Looked up from germline, CDR1 is MNHNS and CDR2 is SASEGT. The CDR3 spans 17 residues. CDR3 in DNA: TGTGCCAGCAGTGCCCAAGGACAGTCAAGGAACTACTACGAGCAGTACTTC. Protein product: CASSAQGQSRNYYEQYF.

This clone has a handful of counts. This same CDR3 is encoded by further DNA sequences in the sample. This CDR3 is CASSPGGTGELFF. The CDR3 nucleotides are TGTGCCAGCAGCCCAGGGGGCACCGGGGAGCTGTTTTTT. The rearrangement uses TRBV7-3 and TRBJ2-2; 7 positions agree with TRBD1. V shed 5 bases, J shed 4 bases, and the junction held 1 base outside the gene matches. This CDR3 has 13 amino acids. The germline V gene encodes CDR1 SGHTA and CDR2 FQGTGA.

This clone was detected a few times. The V and J genes are TRBV2 and TRBJ1-2; weak D call: TRBD1 (6 bases). CDR1 is SNHLY and CDR2 is FYNNEI in the germline V gene. This CDR3 spans 11 amino acids. The V end lost 9 bases, the J end lost 2 bases, and 7 bases lay between the germline ends. CDR3 nucleotide sequence: TGTGCCAGTGGACAGAACTATGGCTACACCTTC. Residues: CASGQNYGYTF.

The chain combines TRBV6-7 with TRBJ2-7, with TRBD2 matching over 7 bases. TRBV6-7 is an ORF for which the function is uncertain. The CDR3 extends over 17 amino acids. V gave up 2 bases and J gave up 0 bases; unmatched junction bases: 10. The chain's CDR3 is CASSYPASGPRSYEQYF. For the CDR3, the DNA is TGTGCCAGCAGTTACCCGGCTAGCGGCCCCCGCTCCTACGAGCAGTACTTC.

This chain connects TRBV5-4 to TRBJ1-2; 7 bases fit TRBD1. The CDR3 contains 13 residues. Germline assignment: CDR1 SGHNT and CDR2 YYREEE (reference sequence). J lost 8 bases, V lost 4 bases, and 8 bases had no gene match. CDR3 sequence (DNA): TGTGCCAGCAGCCGGGACAGCGTGGGGGGCTACACCTTC. Its protein product is CASSRDSVGGYTF.

The V call is TRBV2, the J call TRBJ2-7; tentative D call: TRBD1 (5 bases). Trimming took 3 bases from V and 1 from J, leaving 13 bases between them. The CDR3 consists of 15 residues. CDR1 is SNHLY and CDR2 is FYNNEI in the germline V gene. As DNA, the CDR3 is TGTGCCAGCAGTGATCCTCAGGGAAGATCCTACGAGCAGTACTTC. It is translated as CASSDPQGRSYEQYF.

This chain joins TRBV5-1 and TRBJ2-7; 10 bases are shared with TRBD1. V dropped 2 bases and J dropped 0; count of bases not matched to a gene: 2. Germline CDR1 reads SGHRS; CDR2 reads YFSETQ. The CDR3 extends over 15 amino acids. This chain's CDR3 is CASSFRTGGSYEQYF. DNA of the CDR3: TGCGCCAGCAGCTTCAGGACAGGGGGCTCCTACGAGCAGTACTTC.

The chain links TRBV6-4 to TRBJ1-2, with a possible D match to TRBD1 (5 bases). The V end was cut by 5 bases, the J end by 2 bases, with 12 bases between. Germline CDR1 reads MRHNA; CDR2 reads SNTAGT. The CDR3 length is 14 residues. The CDR3 spells CASSIQATNYGYTF. The CDR3 DNA reads as TGTGCCAGCAGTATACAGGCGACAAACTATGGCTACACCTTC.

V gene TRBV4-1 combines with J gene TRBJ1-3; TRBD1 matches 7 bases. V shed 2 bases and J 1 base; nucleotides not matched to a gene: 5. Germline CDR1 MGHRA, CDR2 YSYEKL. This CDR3 comprises 16 residues. CDR3 sequence: CASSQMTGKSGNTIYF. CDR3 in DNA: TGCGCCAGCAGCCAAATGACAGGGAAGTCTGGAAACACCATATATTTT.

This clone is labeled as medium-sized. V gene TRBV23-1 combines with J gene TRBJ1-4; 11 bases are shared with TRBD1. TRBV23-1 qualifies as an ORF whose function is uncertain. CDR3 size: 17 residues. V shed 5 bases, J shed 7 bases, and the junction held 12 bases outside the gene matches. The chain's CDR3 is CASSFRDRGLFGEKLFF. CDR3 DNA: TGCGCCAGCAGTTTCCGGGACAGGGGGTTGTTCGGTGAAAAACTGTTTTTT.

Only a few counts were recorded for this clone. This chain joins TRBV5-6 and TRBJ1-1; unclear D gene. The V end was cut by 3 bases, the J end by 7 bases, with 13 bases between. The CDR3 extends over 13 amino acids. Per the germline V gene, CDR1 is SGHDT and CDR2 is YYEEEE. The CDR3 reads CASSSGRVYEAFF. The CDR3 nucleotides are TGTGCCAGCAGCTCCGGCCGGGTATATGAAGCTTTCTTT. The whole variable domain, filled in from reference TRBV5-6 and TRBJ1-1, reads DAGVTQSPTHLIKTRGQQVTLRCSPKSGHDTVSWYQQALGQGPQFIFQYYEEEERQRGNFPDRFSGHQFPNYSSELNVNALLLGDSALYLCASSSGRVYEAFFGQGTRLTVV.

This chain connects TRBV7-3 to TRBJ1-2; 7 bases are a match to TRBD1. This CDR3 contains 13 residues. From germline, CDR1 is SGHTA and CDR2 FQGTGA. V dropped 4 bases and J dropped 4; count of bases not matched to a gene: 3. CDR3 DNA sequence: TGTGCCAGCAGCTCCCCAGGGGGCTATGGCTACACCTTC. Translation gives CASSSPGGYGYTF.

CDR3 loop: CASSDPKGARGTEAFF. In DNA form, the CDR3 reads TGTGCCAGCAGTGATCCGAAGGGGGCGAGGGGCACTGAAGCTTTCTTT. The chain is built from TRBV6-4 and TRBJ1-1, with 7 bases aligning to TRBD1. This CDR3 region has 16 residues. From germline, CDR1 is MRHNA and CDR2 SNTAGT. The V segment lost 3 bases and the J segment 4 bases; nucleotides outside the gene matches: 11.

J is TRBJ1-1 and V is TRBV7-8; possible D gene TRBD1, 5 bases. V was pared by 6 bases and J by 1 base, with 9 bases between. This CDR3 is 13 amino acids long. Germline values: CDR1 SGHVS, CDR2 FQNEAQ. In DNA, the CDR3 is TGTGCCAGCAGGCGGGGGTCGAACACTGAAGCTTTCTTT. Residues: CASRRGSNTEAFF.

The chain joins TRBV19 to TRBJ2-7, with TRBD1 matching over 8 bases. This CDR3 has 17 amino acids. J was trimmed by 3 bases and V by 2 bases; bases with no gene match: 12. Germline CDR1 and CDR2: LNHDA and SQIVND (reference sequence). CDR3 DNA: TGTGCCAGTAGTATACTTAAAACGGGACAGGCCGGCTACGAGCAGTACTTC. Its translation is CASSILKTGQAGYEQYF.

In the case of this clone: The same CDR3 also results from other DNA sequences found in this sample. The chain uses TRBV6-5 and TRBJ2-3; tentative D call: TRBD1 (5 bases). Germline CDR1 is MNHEY and CDR2 is SVGAGI. CDR3 length: 14 residues. V dropped 1 base and J dropped 1 base, with 6 bases sitting between them. CDR3 nucleotides: TGTGCCAGCAGTTACTTAGGGGGCACAGATACGCAGTATTTT. Amino acids: CASSYLGGTDTQYF.

In DNA form, the CDR3 reads TGTGCCAGCAGCTTGGCGCGGAACACTAACTATGGCTACACCTTC. Translated: CASSLARNTNYGYTF. The gene calls are TRBV5-6 and TRBJ1-2, with D unresolved. V was pared by 0 bases and J by 0 bases, with 9 bases between. The germline CDR1 and CDR2 sequences are SGHDT and YYEEEE. The length of the CDR3 is 15 residues.

CDR3 DNA: TGTGCCAGCAGCAATTCAGGCAAGCAACAAAGTCGGGCCAACGTCCTGACTTTC. It translates to CASSNSGKQQSRANVLTF. The rearrangement uses TRBV11-2 and TRBJ2-6; D is unresolved. V lost 5 bases and J 5 bases, leaving 22 bases between the germline ends. The CDR3 is 18 residues long. Per germline, CDR1 SGHAT and CDR2 FQNNGV.

This clone has only one observation. This chain links TRBV7-2 with TRBJ2-5, with a possible D match to TRBD2 (7 bases). Trimming stripped 5 bases from V and 3 bases from J, with 16 bases between. This CDR3 is 15 amino acids long. Germline CDR1 is SGHTA and CDR2 is FQGNSA. CDR3 in DNA: TGTGCCAGCAGCCCCTCGGGGGGCGGTAAAGAGACCCAGTACTTC. Residues: CASSPSGGGKETQYF. Supplemented by reference TRBV7-2 and TRBJ2-5, the full variable domain reads GAGVSQSPSNKVTEKGKDVELRCDPISGHTALYWYRQSLGQGLEFLIYFQGNSAPDKSGLPSDRFSAERTGGSVSTLTIQRTQQEDSAVYLCASSPSGGGKETQYFGPGTRLLVL.